This T cell receptor (beta chain) derives from a study of PD-L1 blockade in urothelial cancer. Overall study: Male sex and bladder-origin urothelial cancer were recorded for twenty-five of 29 patients. Researchers looked at the blood 3 weeks (second dose) and 6 weeks after treatment began.

Assay used: immunoSEQ multiplex PCR; TCRdb lists only in-frame clones, some missing. The sample has roughly 17,000 clones; about 88% are singletons. This sample's time point: pretreatment peripheral blood. Germline V gene sequence: CDR1 MNHEY, CDR2 SMNVEV (reference sequence). There are 16 residues in the CDR3. V was clipped by 5 bases and J by 1 base, with 12 bases between them. The chain is built from TRBV27 and TRBJ2-6; TRBD2 is a possible D gene (5 bases). The sample was PBMCs, taken around atezolizumab (anti-PD-L1) treatment. The sequence derives from a man in his 70s with urothelial cancer. The CDR3 DNA sequence: TGTGCCAGCAGTCCCCTCCGAGGGTCTGGGGCCAACGTCCTGACTTTC. Translating it yields CASSPLRGSGANVLTF.